This entry lists 19 T cell receptor beta chains sequenced from one sample in a study of neoadjuvant anti-PD-1 for oral cavity cancer. Profiling relied on immunoSEQ multiplex PCR, and the TCRdb table lists in-frame clones only, not all of them. Among 72,000 or so clones listed, 83% were seen once. This specimen was PBMCs, taken before nivolumab (anti-PD-1) treatment. These receptors were obtained from a person between 40 and 80 years old with oral cavity squamous cell carcinoma.

The chain links TRBV5-5 to TRBJ2-7; D remains ambiguous. CDR1 and CDR2 from the germline V gene are SGHKS and YYEKEE (reference sequence). The CDR3 totals 13 residues. V gave up 2 bases and J gave up 4 bases, with 10 bases separating them. This CDR3 reads CASSFRQDYEQYF. CDR3 nucleotide sequence: TGTGCCAGCAGCTTTCGACAAGATTACGAGCAGTACTTC.

V is TRBV9 and J is TRBJ2-1; no reliable D call. The CDR3 has 13 amino acids. Looked up from germline, CDR1 is SGDLS and CDR2 is YYNGEE. V was trimmed by 1 base and J by 7 bases, leaving 9 bases between them. The CDR3 sequence: CASSVPGKNEQFF. The CDR3 DNA sequence: TGTGCCAGCAGCGTACCAGGAAAAAATGAGCAGTTCTTC.

The gene calls are TRBV10-3 and TRBJ2-7; no reliable D call. Germline V lookup: CDR1 ENHRY, CDR2 SYGVKD. This CDR3 is 13 amino acids long. V was pared by 3 bases and J by 7 bases, with 13 bases between. The CDR3 DNA is TGTGCCATCAGTGACAGATTACCTACGGAGCAGTACTTC. Protein product: CAISDRLPTEQYF.

The chain has TRBV4-1 and TRBJ2-2, with 9 bases identical to TRBD2. The CDR3 totals 16 residues. The V and J ends lost 4 bases and 1 base, in that order; junction bases with no gene match: 4. Germline loops: CDR1 MGHRA, CDR2 YSYEKL. CDR3 sequence: CASSLRLAENTGELFF. CDR3 DNA: TGCGCCAGCAGCCTGCGACTAGCGGAGAACACCGGGGAGCTGTTTTTT.

This clone was recorded only once. The chain employs TRBV9 and TRBJ2-7; possible D gene TRBD2, 6 bases. The CDR3 sequence is 16 residues long. Germline-derived CDR1 and CDR2 are SGDLS and YYNGEE. The V and J ends lost 4 bases and 0 bases respectively, with 17 bases between them. The CDR3 sequence: CASSPHGAGTSYEQYF. The CDR3 coding sequence is TGTGCCAGCAGCCCCCACGGGGCGGGGACCTCCTACGAGCAGTACTTC.

About this clone: Its ends do not fully match the called genes, so a read error is possible. V is TRBV7-8 and J is TRBJ1-2; maybe TRBD1 (6 bases). Per germline, CDR1 SGHVS and CDR2 FQNEAQ. This CDR3 spans 16 amino acids. CDR3: CANSPTGRFPNYGYTF. The DNA of the CDR3 is TGTGCCAACAGCCCCACAGGGAGGTTTCCCAACTATGGCTACACCTTC.

The chain uses TRBV5-1 and TRBJ2-2, with TRBD1 identical over 7 bases. This CDR3 is 16 amino acids long. Trimming removed 0 bases from V and 3 bases from J; junction bases left unmatched: 5. Germline V CDR1 and CDR2: SGHRS, YFSETQ. DNA for the CDR3: TGCGCCAGCAGCTTGGAAGGGGGCGGATACACCGGGGAGCTGTTTTTT. The encoded protein is CASSLEGGGYTGELFF.

The gene calls are TRBV27 and TRBJ1-3; D possibly corresponds to TRBD1 (6 bases). With 4 bases removed from V and 3 bases from J, the gap between germline ends came to 13 bases. Germline CDR1 reads MNHEY; CDR2 reads SMNVEV (reference sequence). The CDR3 extends over 15 amino acids. The CDR3, as DNA: TGTGCCAGCAGTTCCAGGGGAGTAGGTGGAAACACCATATATTTT. The encoded protein is CASSSRGVGGNTIYF.

This clone was seen a single time. The genes are TRBV5-6 and TRBJ2-1; D possibly corresponds to TRBD1 (5 bases). The germline V gene encodes CDR1 SGHDT and CDR2 YYEEEE. Trimming removed 5 bases from V and 9 bases from J, with 21 bases in between. The CDR3 has 15 residues. The CDR3 loop reads CASRSSRQLSGEQFF. The DNA of the CDR3 is TGTGCCAGCAGGTCTTCCCGACAGCTTTCGGGTGAGCAGTTCTTC.

In its sample, this clone was seen once. The chain uses TRBV7-6 and TRBJ2-1; 11 bases agree with TRBD2. V shed 5 bases, J shed 5 bases, and the junction held 5 bases outside the gene matches. The V gene's germline CDR1 is SGHVS and CDR2 FNYEAQ. The CDR3 is 15 amino acids. The CDR3 DNA is TGTGCCAGCAGCCCGGGACTAGCGGACAACAATGAGCAGTTCTTC. Protein product: CASSPGLADNNEQFF.

This CDR3 is CATSRGRELFF. In DNA form, the CDR3 reads TGTGCCACCAGCAGGGGTCGGGAGCTGTTTTTT. V gene TRBV15 combines with J gene TRBJ2-2; D ambiguous. This CDR3 spans 11 amino acids. The V end was cut by 3 bases, the J end by 9 bases, with 5 bases between. Germline V gives CDR1 LNHNV, CDR2 YYDKDF (reference sequence).

The chain is built from TRBV11-3 and TRBJ2-5; 14 nucleotides line up with TRBD2. Germline CDR1 SGHNT, CDR2 YENEEA. The CDR3 spans 17 residues. V lost 1 base, J lost 0 bases, and 1 base stayed unmatched. In nucleotides, the CDR3 is TGTGCCAGCAGCTTAGGGACTAGCGGGGGGTACCAAGAGACCCAGTACTTC. Amino acids: CASSLGTSGGYQETQYF.

The rearrangement links TRBV7-9 to TRBJ2-7, with TRBD1 matching over 9 bases. With V trimmed by 3 bases and J by 5 bases, 14 bases remained unmatched. Germline CDR1 is SEHNR and CDR2 is FQNEAQ (reference sequence). The CDR3 has 17 amino acids. The CDR3, as DNA: TGTGCCAGCAGCTTGGTTAAACAGGGGGCCGGAGTGGACGAGCAGTACTTC. This gives the protein CASSLVKQGAGVDEQYF. The whole variable domain, filled in from reference TRBV7-9 and TRBJ2-7, reads DTGVSQNPRHKITKRGQNVTFRCDPISEHNRLYWYRQTLGQGPEFLTYFQNEAQLEKSRLLSDRFSAERPKGSFSTLEIQRTEQGDSAMYLCASSLVKQGAGVDEQYFGPGTRLTVT.

This clone was picked up one time. CDR3 DNA sequence: TGTGCCAGCAGTGAGTGGGGACAGGGCCCTTACGAGCAGTACTTC. Translation gives CASSEWGQGPYEQYF. J is TRBJ2-7 and V is TRBV6-1, with 9 bases aligning to TRBD1. After removal of 3 bases from V and 4 bases from J, the junction contained 7 bases not matched to a gene. The CDR3 totals 15 residues. Germline V lookup: CDR1 MNHNS, CDR2 SASEGT.

This sequence joins TRBV7-6 and TRBJ2-1; possibly TRBD2 for D (7 bases). The V gene's germline CDR1 is SGHVS and CDR2 FNYEAQ. V gave up 5 bases and J gave up 9 bases, with 20 bases separating them. The CDR3 runs to 15 residues. CDR3: CASSGRGGSRGEQFF. The CDR3 coding sequence is TGTGCCAGCAGCGGTAGGGGGGGCAGCCGGGGTGAGCAGTTCTTC.

In its sample, this clone was seen once. The chain uses TRBV6-1 and TRBJ1-1; TRBD1 is a possible D gene (6 bases). V gave up 2 bases and J gave up 5 bases, with 12 bases separating them. The CDR3 length is 14 residues. The germline V gene encodes CDR1 MNHNS and CDR2 SASEGT. The DNA of the CDR3 is TGTGCCAGCAGTGAATACCAGGGGAAGACTGAAGCTTTCTTT. The encoded protein is CASSEYQGKTEAFF.

This sequence joins TRBV6-4 and TRBJ1-2, with 8 bases matching TRBD1. CDR3 length: 15 residues. In germline, CDR1 is MRHNA, CDR2 SNTAGT. V lost 6 bases and J lost 0; bases outside the gene matches: 6. CDR3 in amino acids: CASRLGQGSNYGYTF. In nucleotides, the CDR3 is TGTGCCAGCAGGCTTGGACAGGGATCTAACTATGGCTACACCTTC.

The CDR3 DNA follows: TGTGCCAGCATCCTACGGGGGGACGGGGAGCTGTTTTTT. This encodes CASILRGDGELFF. This chain links TRBV28 with TRBJ2-2; TRBD2 aligns across 7 bases. Germline V gene data show CDR1 as MDHEN and CDR2 as SYDVKM. The CDR3 runs 13 residues. V gave up 7 bases and J gave up 7 bases; unmatched junction bases: 6.

The genes are TRBV5-4 and TRBJ2-7, with D perhaps TRBD2 (6 bases). The V gene's germline CDR1 is SGHNT and CDR2 YYREEE (reference sequence). The CDR3 spans 14 residues. V lost 4 bases to trimming and J lost 3 bases, with 14 bases between them. The CDR3 DNA follows: TGTGCCAGCAGCATGGCGGGAAGGGACTACGAGCAGTACTTC. As protein: CASSMAGRDYEQYF.